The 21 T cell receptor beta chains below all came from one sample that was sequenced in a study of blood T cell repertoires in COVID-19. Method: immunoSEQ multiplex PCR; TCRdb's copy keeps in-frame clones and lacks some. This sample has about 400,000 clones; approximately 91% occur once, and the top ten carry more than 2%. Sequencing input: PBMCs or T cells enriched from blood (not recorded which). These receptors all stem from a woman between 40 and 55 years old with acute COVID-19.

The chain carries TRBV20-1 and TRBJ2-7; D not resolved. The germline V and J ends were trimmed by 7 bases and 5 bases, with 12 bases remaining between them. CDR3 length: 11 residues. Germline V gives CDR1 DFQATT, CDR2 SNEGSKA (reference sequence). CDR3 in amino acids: CSVTVENEQYF. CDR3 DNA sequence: TGCAGTGTTACCGTTGAGAACGAGCAGTACTTC.

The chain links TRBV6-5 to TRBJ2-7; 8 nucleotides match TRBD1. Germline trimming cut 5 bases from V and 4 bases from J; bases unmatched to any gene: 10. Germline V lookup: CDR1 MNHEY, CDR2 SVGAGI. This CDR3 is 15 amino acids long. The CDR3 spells CASSRTDRGGYEQYF. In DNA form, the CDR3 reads TGTGCCAGCAGTCGAACCGACAGGGGTGGTTACGAGCAGTACTTC.

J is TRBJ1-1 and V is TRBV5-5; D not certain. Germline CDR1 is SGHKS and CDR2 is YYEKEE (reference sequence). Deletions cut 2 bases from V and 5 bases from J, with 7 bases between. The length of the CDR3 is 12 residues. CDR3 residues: CASSFGRTEAFF. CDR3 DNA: TGTGCCAGCAGCTTCGGTCGGACTGAAGCTTTCTTT. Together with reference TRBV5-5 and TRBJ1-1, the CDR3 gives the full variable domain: DAGVTQSPTHLIKTRGQQVTLRCSPISGHKSVSWYQQVLGQGPQFIFQYYEKEERGRGNFPDRFSARQFPNYSSELNVNALLLGDSALYLCASSFGRTEAFFGQGTRLTVV.

For the CDR3, the DNA is TGTGCCAGCAGTAACAGGGTAAACCAGCCCCAGCATTTT. Its translation is CASSNRVNQPQHF. The chain has TRBV5-8 and TRBJ1-5; a weak D match, TRBD1 (6 bases). The germline V and J ends were trimmed by 5 bases and 7 bases, with 13 bases remaining between them. Germline V gene sequence: CDR1 SGHTS, CDR2 YDEGEE. This CDR3 comprises 13 residues. Supplemented by reference TRBV5-8 and TRBJ1-5, the full variable domain reads EAGVTQSPTHLIKTRGQQATLRCSPISGHTSVYWYQQALGLGLQFLLWYDEGEERNRGNFPPRFSGRQFPNYSSELNVNALELEDSALYLCASSNRVNQPQHFGDGTRLSIL.

The CDR3 spells CASSGRMRSGYEQYF. The CDR3 DNA sequence: TGTGCCAGCAGTGGGCGAATGAGGTCGGGCTACGAGCAGTACTTC. J is TRBJ2-7 and V is TRBV2; D is unresolved. Trimming removed 4 bases at V and 3 bases at J, with 16 bases between. The CDR3 loop spans 15 amino acids. The V gene's germline CDR1 is SNHLY and CDR2 FYNNEI.

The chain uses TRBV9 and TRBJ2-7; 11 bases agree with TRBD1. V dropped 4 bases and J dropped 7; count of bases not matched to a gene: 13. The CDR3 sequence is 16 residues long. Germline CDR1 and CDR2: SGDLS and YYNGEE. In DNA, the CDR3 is TGTGCCAGCAGCCCAAACTCCGGGACAGGGGGTGGGGAGCAGTACTTC. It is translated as CASSPNSGTGGGEQYF.

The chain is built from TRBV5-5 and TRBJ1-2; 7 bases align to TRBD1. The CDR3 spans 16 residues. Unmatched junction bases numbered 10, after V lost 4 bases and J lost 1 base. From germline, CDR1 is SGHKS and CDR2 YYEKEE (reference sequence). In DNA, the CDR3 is TGTGCCAGCAGCACCCAAACAGGGGCGAATAACTATGGCTACACCTTC. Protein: CASSTQTGANNYGYTF.

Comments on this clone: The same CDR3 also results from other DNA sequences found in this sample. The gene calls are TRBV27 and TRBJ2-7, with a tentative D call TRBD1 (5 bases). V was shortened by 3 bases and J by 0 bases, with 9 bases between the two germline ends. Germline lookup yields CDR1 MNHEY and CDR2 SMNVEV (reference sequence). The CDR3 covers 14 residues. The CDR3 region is CASSFRDSSYEQYF. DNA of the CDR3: TGTGCCAGCAGTTTCCGAGACAGCTCCTACGAGCAGTACTTC.

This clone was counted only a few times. The CDR3: CASSLEAGRGRKLFF. CDR3 bases: TGCGCCAGCAGCTTGGAGGCAGGCCGGGGTCGGAAACTGTTTTTT. The chain employs TRBV5-1 and TRBJ1-4; D is uncertain. The CDR3 is 15 residues long. V lost 0 bases to trimming and J lost 11 bases, with 17 bases between them. Per germline, CDR1 SGHRS and CDR2 YFSETQ.

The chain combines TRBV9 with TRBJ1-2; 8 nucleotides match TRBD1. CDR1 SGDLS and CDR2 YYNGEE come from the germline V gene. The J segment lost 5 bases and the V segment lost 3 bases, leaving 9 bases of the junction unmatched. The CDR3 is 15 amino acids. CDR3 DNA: TGTGCCAGCAGCGCCGGCAGGGGGCGCGGGTATGGCTACACCTTC. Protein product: CASSAGRGRGYGYTF.

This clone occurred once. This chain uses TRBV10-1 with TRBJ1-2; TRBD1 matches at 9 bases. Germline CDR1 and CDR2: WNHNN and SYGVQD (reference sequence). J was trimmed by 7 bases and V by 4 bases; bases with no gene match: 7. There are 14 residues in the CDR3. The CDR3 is CASSGDRDSGGYTF. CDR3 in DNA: TGCGCCAGCAGTGGGGACAGGGATTCTGGTGGCTACACCTTC.

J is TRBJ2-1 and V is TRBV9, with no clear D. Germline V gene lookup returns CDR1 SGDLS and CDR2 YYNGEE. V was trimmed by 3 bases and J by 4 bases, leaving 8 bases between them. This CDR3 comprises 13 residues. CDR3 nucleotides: TGTGCCAGCAGCGGAAAACAGTACAATGAGCAGTTCTTC. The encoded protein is CASSGKQYNEQFF. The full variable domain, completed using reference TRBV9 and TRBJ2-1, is DSGVTQTPKHLITATGQRVTLRCSPRSGDLSVYWYQQSLDQGLQFLIQYYNGEERAKGNILERFSAQQFPDLHSELNLSSLELGDSALYFCASSGKQYNEQFFGPGTRLTVL.

The DNA for the CDR3 is TGTGCCAGCTGGGGACAGGAGCGCGAAAAACTGTTTTTT. Translated: CASWGQEREKLFF. The chain links TRBV2 to TRBJ1-4; 8 positions match TRBD1. CDR1 is SNHLY, CDR2 FYNNEI, per germline. V trimming: 8 bases; J trimming: 8 bases; junction bases outside the gene matches: 7. The CDR3 is 13 amino acids.

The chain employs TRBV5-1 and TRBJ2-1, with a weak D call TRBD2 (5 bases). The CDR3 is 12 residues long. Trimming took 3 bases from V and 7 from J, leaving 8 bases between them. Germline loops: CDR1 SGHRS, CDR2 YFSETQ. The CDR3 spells CASSSGENEQFF. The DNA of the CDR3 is TGCGCCAGCAGCTCCGGGGAGAATGAGCAGTTCTTC.

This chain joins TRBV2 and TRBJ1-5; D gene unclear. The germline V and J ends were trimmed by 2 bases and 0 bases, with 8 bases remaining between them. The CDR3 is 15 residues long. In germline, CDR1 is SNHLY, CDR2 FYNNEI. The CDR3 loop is CASSERDISNQPQHF. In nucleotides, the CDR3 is TGTGCCAGCAGTGAACGGGATATTAGCAATCAGCCCCAGCATTTT.

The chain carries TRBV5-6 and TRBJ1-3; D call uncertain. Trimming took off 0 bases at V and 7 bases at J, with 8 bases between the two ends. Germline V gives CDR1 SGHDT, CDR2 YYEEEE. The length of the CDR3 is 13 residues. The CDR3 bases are TGTGCCAGCAGCTTGGCCGACTTTAACACCATATATTTT. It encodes CASSLADFNTIYF.

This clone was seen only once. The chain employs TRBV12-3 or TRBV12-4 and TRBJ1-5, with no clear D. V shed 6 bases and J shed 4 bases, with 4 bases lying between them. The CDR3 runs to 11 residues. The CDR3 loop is CASSLNQPQHF. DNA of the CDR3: TGTGCCAGCAGCCTAAATCAGCCCCAGCATTTT.

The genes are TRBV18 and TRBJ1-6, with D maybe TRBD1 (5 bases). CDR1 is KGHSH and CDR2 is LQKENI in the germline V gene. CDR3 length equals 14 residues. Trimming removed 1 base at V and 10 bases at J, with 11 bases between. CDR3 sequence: CASSPQGDWSPLHF. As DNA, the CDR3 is TGTGCCAGCTCACCACAAGGGGATTGGTCACCCCTCCACTTT.

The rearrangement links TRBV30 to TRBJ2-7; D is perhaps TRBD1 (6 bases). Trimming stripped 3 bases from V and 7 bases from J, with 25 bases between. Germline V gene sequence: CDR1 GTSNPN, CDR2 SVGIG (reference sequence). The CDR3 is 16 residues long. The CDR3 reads CAWRDPNRDTELEQYF. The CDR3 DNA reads TGTGCCTGGAGGGACCCCAACCGGGACACCGAACTAGAGCAGTACTTC. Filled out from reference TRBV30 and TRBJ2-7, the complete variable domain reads SQTIHQWPATLVQPVGSPLSLECTVEGTSNPNLYWYRQAAGRGLQLLFYSVGIGQISSEVPQNLSASRPQDRQFILSSKKLLLSDSGFYLCAWRDPNRDTELEQYFGPGTRLTVT.

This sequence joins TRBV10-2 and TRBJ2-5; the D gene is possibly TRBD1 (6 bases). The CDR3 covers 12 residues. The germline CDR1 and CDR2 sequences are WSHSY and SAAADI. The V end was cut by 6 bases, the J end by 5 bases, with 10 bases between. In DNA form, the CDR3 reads TGCGCCAGCAGAGGACAGTTGGAGACCCAGTACTTC. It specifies CASRGQLETQYF.

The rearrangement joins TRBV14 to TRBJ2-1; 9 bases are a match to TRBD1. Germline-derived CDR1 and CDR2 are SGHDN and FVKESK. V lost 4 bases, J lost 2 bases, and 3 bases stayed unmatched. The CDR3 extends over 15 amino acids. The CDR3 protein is CASSLRDRAYNEQFF. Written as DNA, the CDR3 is TGTGCCAGCAGCCTCCGGGACAGGGCCTACAATGAGCAGTTCTTC.